This T cell receptor beta chain was sequenced in a study of STAT5B mutations in CD4+ large granular lymphocyte leukemia. Study context: The CDR3 'QG' motif was associated with a particular HLA allele among healthy donors. Broader study findings: 8/27 top patient clones versus 2/35 control clones were TRBV06-family. Main leukemic clonotypes were patient-specific, but more than 20% appeared at low frequency elsewhere.

With regard to this clone: Its specificity is unknown.

Sequencing was at survey level. The table came from immunoSEQ multiplex PCR; TCRdb's copy has only in-frame clones and leaves some out. The table lists roughly 32,000 clones, 85% to 90% of them singletons. In germline, CDR1 is SEHNR, CDR2 FQNEAQ (reference sequence). The CDR3 is 13 residues long. The V end lost 1 base, the J end lost 2 bases, and 5 bases lay between the germline ends. This TCR derives from a human donor in good health. The V gene is TRBV7-9, the J gene TRBJ1-2; D is ambiguous. The sample consisted of CD4+ T cells from blood buffy coats. CDR3 DNA sequence: TGTGCCAGCAGCTTAGAACAGAACTATGGCTACACCTTC. Its protein is CASSLEQNYGYTF.